This T cell receptor (beta chain) was sequenced for a study of PD-1 blockade in classical Hodgkin lymphoma. Study-wide results and limits: Significant TCR diversity gains by C4D1 occurred in CD4+ but not CD8+ cells. In newly diagnosed patients, baseline TCR diversity was reportedly below that of healthy donors.

Repertoires were generated with immunoSEQ multiplex PCR, while TCRdb's copy carries only in-frame clones and drops some. The table includes roughly 40,000 clones, 66% detected once. Comment on this clone: Its antigen is still unknown.

Germline V gene lookup returns CDR1 SGHAT and CDR2 FQNNGV. J lost 7 bases, V lost 1 base, and 7 bases had no gene match. The CDR3 contains 15 residues. Specified time point: cycle 4 day 1 (C4D1), after 5 to 7 weeks of nivolumab. Every patient experienced relapse after autologous stem cell transplantation, and brentuximab vedotin exposure varied. The sample in question was peripheral blood mononuclear cells (PBMCs), obtained before the fourth cycle of nivolumab. The sequence was obtained from a human donor with classical Hodgkin lymphoma. This chain joins TRBV11-2 and TRBJ2-3; 8 nucleotides line up with TRBD2. The CDR3 sequence is CASSLVTGGMYTQYF. DNA for the CDR3: TGTGCCAGCAGCTTAGTAACGGGGGGGATGTATACGCAGTATTTT.